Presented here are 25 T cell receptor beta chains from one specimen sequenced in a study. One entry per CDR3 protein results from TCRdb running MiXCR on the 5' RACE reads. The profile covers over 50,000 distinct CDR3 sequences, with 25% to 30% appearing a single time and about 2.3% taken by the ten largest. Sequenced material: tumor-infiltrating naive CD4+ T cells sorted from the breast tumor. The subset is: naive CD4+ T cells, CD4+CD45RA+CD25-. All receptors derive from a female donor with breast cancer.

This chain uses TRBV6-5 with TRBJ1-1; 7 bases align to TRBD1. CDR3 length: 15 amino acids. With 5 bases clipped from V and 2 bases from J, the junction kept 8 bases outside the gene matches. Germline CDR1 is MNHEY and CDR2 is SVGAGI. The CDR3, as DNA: TGTGCCAGCAGTAGACAGGGAGTAGGAAACACTGAAGCTTTCTTT. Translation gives CASSRQGVGNTEAFF.

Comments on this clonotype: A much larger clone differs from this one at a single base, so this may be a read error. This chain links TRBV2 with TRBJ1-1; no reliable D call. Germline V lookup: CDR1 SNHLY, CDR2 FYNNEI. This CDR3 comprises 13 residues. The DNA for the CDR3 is TGTGCCAGCAGTGAATTGGAAAACACTGTAGCTTTCTTT. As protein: CASSELENTVAFF.

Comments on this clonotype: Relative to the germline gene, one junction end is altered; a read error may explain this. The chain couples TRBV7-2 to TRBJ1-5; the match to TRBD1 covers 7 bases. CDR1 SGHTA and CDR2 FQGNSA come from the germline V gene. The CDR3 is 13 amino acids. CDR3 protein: CASRGDSNQHQHF. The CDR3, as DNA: TGCGCCAGCAGGGGGGATAGCAATCAGCACCAGCATTTT.

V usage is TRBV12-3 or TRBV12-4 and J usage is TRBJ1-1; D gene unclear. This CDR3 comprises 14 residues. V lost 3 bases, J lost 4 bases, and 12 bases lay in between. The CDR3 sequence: CASSFGDFGTEAFF. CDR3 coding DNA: TGTGCCAGCAGTTTTGGGGATTTCGGCACTGAAGCTTTCTTT.

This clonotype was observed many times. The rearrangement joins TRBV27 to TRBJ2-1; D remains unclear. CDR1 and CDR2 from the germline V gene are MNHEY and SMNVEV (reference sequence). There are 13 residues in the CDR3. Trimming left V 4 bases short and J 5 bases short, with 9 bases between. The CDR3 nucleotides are TGTGCCAGCAGTTCCGGATTCAACAATGAGCAGTTCTTC. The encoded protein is CASSSGFNNEQFF.

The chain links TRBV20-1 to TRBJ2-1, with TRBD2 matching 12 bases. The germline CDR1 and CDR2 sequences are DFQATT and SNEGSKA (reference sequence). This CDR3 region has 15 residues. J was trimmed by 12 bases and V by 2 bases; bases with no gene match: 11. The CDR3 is CSARSRLAGDDLQFF. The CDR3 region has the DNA TGCAGTGCTAGATCGCGACTAGCGGGAGACGACCTGCAGTTCTTC.

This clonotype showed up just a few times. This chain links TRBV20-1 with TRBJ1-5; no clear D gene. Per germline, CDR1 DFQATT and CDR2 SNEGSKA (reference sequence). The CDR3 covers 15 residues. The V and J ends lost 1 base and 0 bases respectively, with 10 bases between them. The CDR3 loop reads CSARGPGNSNQPQHF. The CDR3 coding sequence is TGCAGTGCTAGAGGGCCCGGGAATAGCAATCAGCCCCAGCATTTT.

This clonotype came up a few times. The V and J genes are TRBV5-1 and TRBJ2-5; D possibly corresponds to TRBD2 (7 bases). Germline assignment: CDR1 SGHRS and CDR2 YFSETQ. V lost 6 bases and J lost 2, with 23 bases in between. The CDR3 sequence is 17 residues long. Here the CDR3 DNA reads TGCGCCAGCAAACCCGGTCGCGGGGGCGGACGACAAGAGACCCAGTACTTC. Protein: CASKPGRGGGRQETQYF.

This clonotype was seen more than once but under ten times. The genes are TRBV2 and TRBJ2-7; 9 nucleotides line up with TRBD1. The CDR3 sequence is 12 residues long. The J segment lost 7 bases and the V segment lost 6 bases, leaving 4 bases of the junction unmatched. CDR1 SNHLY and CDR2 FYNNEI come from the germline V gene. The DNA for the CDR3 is TGTGCCAGCAGGGCGGGACAGGGAGAGCAGTACTTC. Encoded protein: CASRAGQGEQYF. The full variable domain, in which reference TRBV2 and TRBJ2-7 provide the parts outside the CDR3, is EPEVTQTPSHQVTQMGQEVILRCVPISNHLYFYWYRQILGQKVEFLVSFYNNEISEKSEIFDDQFSVERPDGSNFTLKIRSTKLEDSAMYFCASRAGQGEQYFGPGTRLTVT.

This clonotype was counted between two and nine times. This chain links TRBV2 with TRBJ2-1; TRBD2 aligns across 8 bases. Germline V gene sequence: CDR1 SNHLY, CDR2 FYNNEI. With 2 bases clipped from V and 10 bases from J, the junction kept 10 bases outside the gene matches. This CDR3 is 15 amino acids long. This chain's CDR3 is CASSESSGGLREQFF. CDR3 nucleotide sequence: TGTGCCAGCAGTGAATCCTCGGGGGGGCTTCGGGAGCAGTTCTTC.

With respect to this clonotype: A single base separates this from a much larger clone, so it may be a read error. CDR3 protein: CASSTSAHWDTEASF. As DNA, the CDR3 is TGCGCCAGCAGCACATCGGCACATTGGGACACTGAAGCTTCCTTT. The gene calls are TRBV5-1 and TRBJ1-1; TRBD1 is a possible D gene (6 bases). CDR3 length: 15 amino acids. Germline V gene lookup returns CDR1 SGHRS and CDR2 YFSETQ.

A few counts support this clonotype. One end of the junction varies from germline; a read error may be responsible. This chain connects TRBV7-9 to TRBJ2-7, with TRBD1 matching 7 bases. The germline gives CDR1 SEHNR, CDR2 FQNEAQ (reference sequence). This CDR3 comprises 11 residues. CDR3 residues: CASSSGQARLF. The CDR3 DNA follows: TGTGCCAGCAGCTCAGGACAGGCGCGCCTCTTC.

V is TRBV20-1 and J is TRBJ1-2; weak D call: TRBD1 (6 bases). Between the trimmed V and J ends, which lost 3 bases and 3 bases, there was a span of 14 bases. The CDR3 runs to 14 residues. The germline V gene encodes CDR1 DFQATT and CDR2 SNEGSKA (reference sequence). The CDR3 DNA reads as TGCAGTGCTAGGGCGACAGGAGCCCACTATGGCTACACCTTC. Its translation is CSARATGAHYGYTF.

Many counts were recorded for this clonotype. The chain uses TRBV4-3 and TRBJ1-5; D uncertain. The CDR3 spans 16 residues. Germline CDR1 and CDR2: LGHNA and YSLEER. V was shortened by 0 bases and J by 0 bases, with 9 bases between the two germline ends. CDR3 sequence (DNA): TGCGCCAGCAGCCAAGATCTGAGGTATAGCAATCAGCCCCAGCATTTT. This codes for CASSQDLRYSNQPQHF.

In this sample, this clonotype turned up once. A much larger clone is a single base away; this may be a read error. CDR3 bases: TGTACCAGCAGCCCCCGGATGGGTAATCAGCCCCAGCATTTT. Translated: CTSSPRMGNQPQHF. This chain uses TRBV7-2 with TRBJ1-5; D call uncertain. Germline CDR1 and CDR2: SGHTA and FQGNSA. The CDR3 sequence is 14 residues long. V was clipped by 5 bases and J by 4 bases, with 12 bases between them.

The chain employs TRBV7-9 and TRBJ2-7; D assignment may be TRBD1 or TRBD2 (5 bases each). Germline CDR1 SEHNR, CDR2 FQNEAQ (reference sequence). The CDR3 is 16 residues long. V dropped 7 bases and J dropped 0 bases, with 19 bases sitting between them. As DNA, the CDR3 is TGTGCCAGCACCCCGCCTGGGGGAATAAGCTCCTACGAGCAGTACTTC. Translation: CASTPPGGISSYEQYF.

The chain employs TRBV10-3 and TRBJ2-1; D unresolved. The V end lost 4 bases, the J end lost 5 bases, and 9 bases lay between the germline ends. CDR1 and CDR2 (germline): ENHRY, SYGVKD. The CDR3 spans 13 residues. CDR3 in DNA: TGTGCCATCAGTGCTGACCCCAACAATGAGCAGTTCTTC. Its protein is CAISADPNNEQFF.

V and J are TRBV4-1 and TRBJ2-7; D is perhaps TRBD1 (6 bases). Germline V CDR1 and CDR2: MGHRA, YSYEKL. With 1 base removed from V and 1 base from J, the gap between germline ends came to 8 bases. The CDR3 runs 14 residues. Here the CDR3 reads CASSQVGQSYEQYF. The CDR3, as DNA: TGCGCCAGCAGCCAAGTAGGACAGTCCTACGAGCAGTACTTC.

The CDR3 DNA sequence: TGTGCCTGGTGTTTCTCAGACTCTGGAAACACCATATATTTT. Translated, it gives CAWCFSDSGNTIYF. The chain recombines TRBV30 with TRBJ1-3; D gene ambiguous. The CDR3 length is 14 residues. V lost 5 bases and J lost 0, with 11 bases in between. CDR1 is GTSNPN and CDR2 is SVGIG in the germline V gene (reference sequence).

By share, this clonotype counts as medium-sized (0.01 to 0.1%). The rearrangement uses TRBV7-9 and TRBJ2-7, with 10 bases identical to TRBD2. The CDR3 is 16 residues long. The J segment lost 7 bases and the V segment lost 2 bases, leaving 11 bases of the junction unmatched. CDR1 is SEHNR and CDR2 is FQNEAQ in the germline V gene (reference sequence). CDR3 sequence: CASSLSLAGAHMEQYF. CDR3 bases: TGTGCCAGCAGCTTATCGCTAGCGGGAGCCCACATGGAGCAGTACTTC.

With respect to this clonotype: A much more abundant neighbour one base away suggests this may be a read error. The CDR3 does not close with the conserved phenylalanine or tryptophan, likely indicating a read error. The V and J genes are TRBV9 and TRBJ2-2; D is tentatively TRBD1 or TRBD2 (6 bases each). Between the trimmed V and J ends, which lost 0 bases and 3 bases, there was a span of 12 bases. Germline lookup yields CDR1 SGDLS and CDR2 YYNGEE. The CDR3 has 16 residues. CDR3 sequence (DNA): TGTGCCAGCAGCGTAGGGGGGGCGCAGGACACCGGGGAGCTGTTTCTT. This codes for CASSVGGAQDTGELFL.

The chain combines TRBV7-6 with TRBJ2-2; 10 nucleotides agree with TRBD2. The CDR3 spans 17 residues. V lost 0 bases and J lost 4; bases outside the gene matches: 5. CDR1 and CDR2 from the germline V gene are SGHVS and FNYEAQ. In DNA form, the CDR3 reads TGTGCCAGCAGCTTAGCGTCGGTAGCGGGGGGCACCGGGGAGCTGTTTTTT. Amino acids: CASSLASVAGGTGELFF. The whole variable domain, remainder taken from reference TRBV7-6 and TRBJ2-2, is GAGVSQSPRYKVTKRGQDVALRCDPISGHVSLYWYRQALGQGPEFLTYFNYEAQQDKSGLPNDRFSAERPEGSISTLTIQRTEQRDSAMYRCASSLASVAGGTGELFFGEGSRLTVL.

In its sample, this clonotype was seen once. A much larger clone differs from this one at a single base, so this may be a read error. CDR3 residues: CASSQVGQRDEKLFF. The CDR3 DNA sequence: TGCGCCAGCAGCCAAGTAGGGCAGAGAGATGAAAAACTGTTTTTT. The chain uses TRBV4-3 and TRBJ1-4; D unclear. The CDR3 is 15 amino acids. V lost 1 base, J lost 6 bases, and 12 bases lay in between. CDR1 LGHNA and CDR2 YSLEER come from the germline V gene.

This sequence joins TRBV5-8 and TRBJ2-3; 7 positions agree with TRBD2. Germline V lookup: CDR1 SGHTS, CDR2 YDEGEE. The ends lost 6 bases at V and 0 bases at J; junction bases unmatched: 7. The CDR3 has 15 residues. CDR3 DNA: TGTGCCAGCAAAAGGAGCGGGACTAGCACAGATACGCAGTATTTT. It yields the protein CASKRSGTSTDTQYF.

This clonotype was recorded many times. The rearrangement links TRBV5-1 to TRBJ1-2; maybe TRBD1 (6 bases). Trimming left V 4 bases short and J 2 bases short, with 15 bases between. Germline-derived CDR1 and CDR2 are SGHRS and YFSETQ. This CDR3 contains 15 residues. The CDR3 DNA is TGCGCCAGCAGCACAACGACAGGACAGAACTATGGCTACACCTTC. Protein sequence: CASSTTTGQNYGYTF.